This entry features one TCR beta chain sequence. The antigen is not known. Profiled with immunoSEQ multiplex PCR; TCRdb holds only in-frame clones, not every one. The sample records about 43,000 clones, around 76% being singletons. This entry comes from a study of PD-1 blockade in classical Hodgkin lymphoma. Study at large: Patients were administered nivolumab (3 mg/kg intravenously) every 2 weeks.

The study's findings and limits: Repertoires differed for reasons still undefined, possibly disease activity or prior therapy.

With no exception, relapse followed autologous stem cell transplantation in all patients, and brentuximab vedotin exposure varied. The input for sequencing was peripheral blood mononuclear cells (PBMCs), taken before the second cycle of nivolumab. This clonotype was obtained from a human donor with classical Hodgkin lymphoma.

This chain's CDR3 is CASSPDGIAGGNNEQFF. CDR3 DNA sequence: TGTGCCAGCTCACCGGACGGAATAGCGGGGGGTAACAATGAGCAGTTCTTC. V usage is TRBV18 and J usage is TRBJ2-1; 10 bases are a match to TRBD2. The V gene's germline CDR1 is KGHSH and CDR2 LQKENI. V gave up 3 bases and J gave up 5 bases; unmatched junction bases: 10. The CDR3 is 17 amino acids.